This is a list of T cell receptor beta chains from one sample in a study of technical replicates of blood from a few donors. Data came from immunoSEQ multiplex PCR; TCRdb stores just in-frame clones and leaves some out. Counted here are around 89,000 clones, 94% occurring once; the ten biggest clones make up 0.2% to 0.25%. Sample: T cells isolated from PBMCs. The receptors stem from a human donor in good health. The CDR3 runs from the conserved cysteine through the conserved F or W. A D gene is named only where the DNA matches it firmly. Where a row states a size, it is once, few, many or the class of an expanded clone; other rows omit it.

V,size,length,D,J,CDR3,DNA
TRBV7-9,-,13,-,TRBJ2-5,CASSFEEEETQYF,TGTGCCAGCAGCTTCGAGGAGGAAGAGACCCAGTACTTC
TRBV18,-,16,TRBD2,TRBJ2-1,CASSPRLAGNYNEQFF,TGTGCCAGCTCACCGCGACTAGCGGGAAATTACAATGAGCAGTTCTTC
TRBV5-1,-,14,-,TRBJ2-5,CASSPGTPQETQYF,TGCGCCAGCAGCCCCGGGACTCCGCAAGAGACCCAGTACTTC
TRBV20-1,-,9,-,TRBJ2-1,CSLEYEQFF,TGCAGTTTAGAGTATGAGCAGTTCTTC
TRBV5-1,once,16,TRBD1,TRBJ2-1,CASSLGQGGAYNEQFF,TGCGCCAGCAGCTTGGGACAGGGGGGTGCCTACAATGAGCAGTTCTTC
TRBV21-1,-,15,-,TRBJ2-7,CASQGERAHAYEQYF,TGTGCCAGCCAGGGGGAGCGGGCCCACGCCTACGAGCAGTACTTC
TRBV4-1,-,15,TRBD2,TRBJ2-1,CASSPGTSGRNEQFF,TGCGCCAGCAGCCCTGGGACTAGCGGGAGAAATGAGCAGTTCTTC
TRBV5-1,-,15,TRBD2,TRBJ2-7,CASSLSGVNSYEQYF,TGCGCCAGCAGCTTAAGCGGGGTGAACTCCTACGAGCAGTACTTC
TRBV6-1,-,16,TRBD2,TRBJ2-1,CASSDRTSGGGIEQFF,TGTGCCAGCAGTGACCGGACTAGCGGGGGGGGCATAGAGCAGTTCTTC
TRBV28,-,17,-,TRBJ2-1,CASSLYSGTYNEDEQFF,TGTGCCAGCAGTTTATATTCGGGGACATATAATGAAGATGAGCAGTTCTTC
TRBV4-1,-,13,TRBD1,TRBJ2-7,CASSLGQGYEQYF,TGCGCCAGCAGCCTGGGACAGGGCTACGAGCAGTACTTC
TRBV11-2,-,13,-,TRBJ1-1,CASSNRSYTEAFF,TGTGCCAGCAGCAACCGGTCGTACACTGAAGCTTTCTTT
TRBV2,once,15,-,TRBJ1-2,CASSRRGNGPDGYTF,TGTGCCAGCAGTCGGCGAGGGAACGGGCCTGATGGCTACACCTTC
TRBV19,-,13,TRBD1,TRBJ1-5,CASSQTGKQPQHF,TGTGCCAGTAGCCAGACAGGGAAACAGCCCCAGCATTTT
TRBV27,-,14,-,TRBJ1-4,CASSAYGTNEKLFF,TGTGCCAGCAGTGCTTACGGGACTAACGAAAAACTGTTTTTT
TRBV29-1,-,12,TRBD1,TRBJ1-1,CSVVGDRGEAFF,TGCAGCGTTGTAGGGGACAGGGGTGAAGCTTTCTTT
TRBV10-2,-,12,-,TRBJ2-5,CASSDEEETQYF,TGCGCCAGCAGTGACGAGGAAGAGACCCAGTACTTC
TRBV11-2,-,13,-,TRBJ2-1,CASSKGEPNEQFF,TGTGCCAGCAGCAAGGGAGAACCCAATGAGCAGTTCTTC
TRBV6-4,-,17,TRBD1,TRBJ1-2,CASSDSYLTGGNYGYTF,TGTGCCAGCAGTGACTCGTATCTTACAGGGGGTAACTATGGCTACACCTTC
TRBV10-2,-,12,-,TRBJ2-5,CASLTDKETQYF,TGCGCCAGCCTGACAGATAAAGAGACCCAGTACTTC
TRBV5-1,-,14,-,TRBJ1-5,CASSLLGGNQPQHF,TGCGCCAGCAGCTTGTTAGGGGGAAATCAGCCCCAGCATTTT
TRBV27,-,18,-,TRBJ2-2,CASLRRRSSGRSTGELFF,TGTGCCAGCCTCCGACGGAGGAGCAGTGGGAGGAGCACCGGGGAGCTGTTTTTT
TRBV7-9,once,15,TRBD2,TRBJ2-3,CASSPASGGADTQYF,TGTGCCAGCAGCCCGGCTAGCGGGGGTGCAGATACGCAGTATTTT
TRBV4-1,-,18,-,TRBJ2-4,CASSQGRRAGSAKNIQYF,TGCGCCAGCAGCCAAGGGAGGAGGGCCGGGTCAGCCAAAAACATTCAGTACTTC
TRBV7-9,-,19,TRBD2,TRBJ2-1,CASSLGTSGPEHPDNEQFF,TGTGCCAGCAGCTTAGGGACTAGCGGACCGGAGCACCCGGACAATGAGCAGTTCTTC
TRBV29-1,-,16,-,TRBJ2-1,CSVEDQGPSRLDEQFF,TGCAGCGTTGAAGATCAGGGGCCCAGTCGGTTGGATGAGCAGTTCTTC
TRBV12-5,-,17,-,TRBJ2-1,CASGLATSASTFNEQFF,TGTGCTAGTGGTTTGGCGACGTCCGCGTCGACATTCAATGAGCAGTTCTTC
TRBV4-1,-,16,TRBD1,TRBJ2-1,CASSQGHGTGGTEQFF,TGCGCCAGCAGCCAAGGACACGGGACAGGGGGCACTGAGCAGTTCTTC
TRBV28,-,14,TRBD1,TRBJ1-5,CASSPGTGFQPQHF,TGTGCCAGCAGTCCCGGGACAGGGTTTCAGCCCCAGCATTTT
TRBV11-1,-,17,-,TRBJ2-1,CASRGGESPISYNEQFF,TGTGCCAGCAGGGGAGGAGAGTCCCCTATCTCCTACAATGAGCAGTTCTTC
TRBV9,-,13,TRBD1,TRBJ2-3,CASGQGAADTQYF,TGTGCCAGCGGGCAGGGGGCTGCAGATACGCAGTATTTT
TRBV7-8,-,17,TRBD1,TRBJ1-1,CASSLRRTGARNTEAFF,TGTGCCAGCAGCCTCCGAAGGACAGGGGCCCGGAACACTGAAGCTTTCTTT
TRBV10-1,once,14,TRBD1,TRBJ1-1,CASRQGGENTEAFF,TGCGCCAGCAGACAGGGGGGGGAGAACACTGAAGCTTTCTTT
TRBV11-3,once,16,-,TRBJ1-2,CASSSQVALARYGYTF,TGTGCCAGCAGCTCCCAGGTTGCACTTGCCCGCTATGGCTACACCTTC
TRBV27,-,13,-,TRBJ2-7,CASSFGAPYEQYF,TGTGCCAGCAGTTTTGGGGCCCCCTACGAGCAGTACTTC
TRBV6-6,few,12,-,TRBJ1-1,CASSYSKHVAFF,TGTGCCAGCAGTTACTCGAAGCATGTAGCTTTCTTT
TRBV7-9,-,11,-,TRBJ2-7,CASSPGYEQYF,TGTGCCAGCAGCCCGGGGTACGAGCAGTACTTC
TRBV14,once,22,TRBD1,TRBJ2-7,CASSRGDGTGVGPLGPRNEQYF,TGTGCCAGCAGCCGCGGGGACGGGACAGGGGTGGGACCCCTCGGTCCCCGCAACGAGCAGTACTTC
TRBV5-1,-,18,TRBD2,TRBJ2-5,CASSLGLAGGRSRETQYF,TGCGCCAGCAGCTTGGGGCTAGCGGGGGGGCGATCAAGAGAGACCCAGTACTTC
TRBV4-1,once,15,-,TRBJ1-1,CASSFGRLRDTEAFF,TGCGCCAGCAGCTTTGGGCGACTAAGGGACACTGAAGCTTTCTTT
TRBV6-5,once,14,TRBD1,TRBJ1-2,CASSYGGTAYGYTF,TGTGCCAGCAGTTACGGAGGGACAGCCTATGGCTACACCTTC
TRBV27,once,17,-,TRBJ2-2,CASSGGFQAIDTGELFF,TGTGCCAGCAGTGGGGGGTTCCAGGCGATCGATACCGGGGAGCTGTTTTTT
TRBV9,-,14,-,TRBJ1-4,CASSAQGGGEKLFF,TGTGCCAGCAGCGCTCAGGGAGGTGGTGAAAAACTGTTTTTT
TRBV5-1,once,14,-,TRBJ2-7,CASRQGRLDYEQYF,TGCGCCAGCCGGCAGGGGCGCCTCGACTACGAGCAGTACTTC
TRBV11-3,-,16,TRBD2,TRBJ2-1,CASSLSPLAVYNEQFF,TGTGCCAGCAGCTTAAGCCCACTAGCGGTATACAATGAGCAGTTCTTC
TRBV5-6,-,13,-,TRBJ1-4,CASKGQGNEKLFF,TGTGCCAGTAAGGGGCAGGGAAATGAAAAACTGTTTTTT
TRBV27,-,13,TRBD2,TRBJ2-5,CASKTSLRETQYF,TGTGCCAGCAAGACTAGCTTAAGGGAGACCCAGTACTTC
TRBV29-1,-,14,TRBD2,TRBJ2-1,CSVERGRPGGEQFF,TGCAGCGTTGAACGGGGTAGACCGGGGGGTGAGCAGTTCTTC
TRBV6-6,few,14,-,TRBJ1-2,CASSYLQVGYGYTF,TGTGCCAGCAGTTACCTGCAGGTTGGCTATGGCTACACCTTC
TRBV6-5,-,12,TRBD2,TRBJ2-1,CASGRAWDEQFF,TGTGCCAGCGGGAGGGCCTGGGATGAGCAGTTCTTC
TRBV7-9,-,15,-,TRBJ1-1,CASSLGGPGETEAFF,TGTGCCAGCAGCTTAGGGGGGCCCGGCGAGACTGAAGCTTTCTTT
TRBV7-8,-,16,-,TRBJ2-6,CASIPGRVLESNVLTF,TGTGCCAGCATCCCCGGTCGAGTACTTGAGTCCAACGTCCTGACTTTC
TRBV5-1,few,16,-,TRBJ1-3,CASSLALGGVGNTIYF,TGCGCCAGCAGCTTGGCCCTCGGTGGTGTGGGAAACACCATATATTTT
TRBV5-1,-,17,-,TRBJ1-2,CASSLGGGSFLDYGYTF,TGCGCCAGCAGCTTGGGGGGAGGGTCCTTTTTGGACTATGGCTACACCTTC
TRBV9,once,16,TRBD2,TRBJ2-7,CASSGGTSGRLAEQYF,TGTGCCAGCAGCGGAGGGACTAGCGGGAGGCTCGCCGAGCAGTACTTC
TRBV7-8,-,19,TRBD2,TRBJ2-5,CASSLTGLAGGLVQETQYF,TGTGCCAGCAGCTTGACGGGACTAGCGGGGGGCCTCGTCCAAGAGACCCAGTACTTC
TRBV10-3,once,14,-,TRBJ1-1,CAISEGAQDTEAFF,TGTGCCATCAGTGAAGGGGCCCAGGACACTGAAGCTTTCTTT
TRBV30,-,12,-,TRBJ1-2,CAWSVRTTPSTF,TGTGCCTGGAGTGTACGGACAACCCCTTCCACCTTC